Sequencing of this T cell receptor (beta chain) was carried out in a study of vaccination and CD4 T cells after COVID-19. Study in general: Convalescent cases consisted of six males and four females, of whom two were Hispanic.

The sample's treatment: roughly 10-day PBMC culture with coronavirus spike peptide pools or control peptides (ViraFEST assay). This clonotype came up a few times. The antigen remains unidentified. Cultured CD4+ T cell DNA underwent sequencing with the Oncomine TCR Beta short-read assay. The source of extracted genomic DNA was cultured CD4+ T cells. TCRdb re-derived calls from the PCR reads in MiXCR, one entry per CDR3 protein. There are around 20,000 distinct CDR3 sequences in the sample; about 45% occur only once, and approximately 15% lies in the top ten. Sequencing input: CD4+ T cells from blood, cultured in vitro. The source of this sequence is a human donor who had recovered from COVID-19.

The CDR3 nucleotides read TGTGCCAGTAGTATAGAAGCTACGGCATTTGAAGCTTTCTTT. It yields the protein CASSIEATAFEAFF. The chain couples TRBV19 to TRBJ1-1; D gene uncertain. Germline loops: CDR1 LNHDA, CDR2 SQIVND (reference sequence). The CDR3 has 14 amino acids. Trimming stripped 0 bases from V and 7 bases from J, with 12 bases between. Complete variable domain (other parts from reference TRBV19 and TRBJ1-1): DGGITQSPKYLFRKEGQNVTLSCEQNLNHDAMYWYRQDPGQGLRLIYYSQIVNDFQKGDIAEGYSVSREKKESFPLTVTSAQKNPTAFYLCASSIEATAFEAFFGQGTRLTVV.